The present T cell receptor (beta chain) was sequenced within a study of CD8 T cells in Susac syndrome. This clonotype was observed a single time. The RNA input was 0.5 to 1 ug, and it was reverse transcribed with random hexamers. One entry per CDR3 protein, called by TCRdb with MiXCR from the immunoSEQ multiplex PCR reads. Seen here are approximately 140,000 distinct CDR3 sequences, around 94% observed once, and the top ten hold around 0.29%. From germline, CDR1 is PRHDT and CDR2 FYEKMQ (reference sequence). Trimming cost V 4 bases and J 4 bases; bases outside gene matches: 3. The CDR3 extends over 14 amino acids.

The source material was CD8+ T cells from PBMCs. This TCR was recovered from a human donor in good health. This rearrangement joins TRBV13 to TRBJ1-2; TRBD1 matches 10 bases. The CDR3 sequence: CASSSTGGGYGYTF. CDR3 DNA: TGTGCCAGCAGCTCGACAGGGGGCGGCTATGGCTACACCTTC.